Sequencing of this TCR beta chain was carried out in a study of T cell responses to AZD1222 COVID-19 vaccine. Study-wide findings and caveats: Repertoire samples came only from after the peak T cell response.

This clone was picked up one time. The antigen is not known. The method was immunoSEQ multiplex PCR; TCRdb's version includes in-frame clones alone and lacks a portion of them. The repertoire holds fewer than 130,000 clones, with roughly 92% as singletons. The germline gives CDR1 SGHAT, CDR2 FQNNGV. V gave up 5 bases and J gave up 4 bases, with 19 bases separating them. This CDR3 has 16 amino acids. The sequence derives from an adult in good health. The specimen was peripheral blood, collected on day 0 of AZD1222 vaccination. The J gene is TRBJ2-3, the V gene TRBV11-2; D is tentatively TRBD1 or TRBD2 (5 bases each). CDR3 nucleotide sequence: TGTGCCAGCAGCCGGGCTCGGGACCACGCTCCAGATACGCAGTATTTT. Its protein product is CASSRARDHAPDTQYF.